This T cell receptor beta chain was documented in a study of blood T cells in healthy people across ages. The ends were cut back, 2 bases at V and 0 bases at J, with 8 bases in the middle. The CDR3 consists of 14 residues. Germline CDR1 is SGHDT and CDR2 is YYEEEE. A sample-barcoded 5' primer and a J-beta primer mix were used in a second PCR of roughly 7 to 12 cycles. Every cDNA molecule bore a tag from a template-switch adaptor containing 12 random nucleotides. TCRdb ran MiXCR on the 5' RACE reads and lists one entry per CDR3 protein. Of about 1.7 million distinct CDR3 sequences detected, 28% appear once; the ten largest clones hold roughly 8%. PBMCs were isolated at a quantity of at least 6 million per sample. Study findings and constraints: Diversity figures based on one million T cells were deemed too low. CMV status of donors was unknown, possibly confounding expanded clonotype changes.

This clonotype was counted between two and nine times. Its target is unknown. The clonotype was recovered from a woman aged 25 to 39 in good health. The rearrangement uses TRBV5-6 and TRBJ1-1, with D unclear. The sequencing sample was made of blood. The CDR3 DNA reads as TGTGCCAGCAGCTTAGTGACTTTGAACACTGAAGCTTTCTTT. Translating it yields CASSLVTLNTEAFF.